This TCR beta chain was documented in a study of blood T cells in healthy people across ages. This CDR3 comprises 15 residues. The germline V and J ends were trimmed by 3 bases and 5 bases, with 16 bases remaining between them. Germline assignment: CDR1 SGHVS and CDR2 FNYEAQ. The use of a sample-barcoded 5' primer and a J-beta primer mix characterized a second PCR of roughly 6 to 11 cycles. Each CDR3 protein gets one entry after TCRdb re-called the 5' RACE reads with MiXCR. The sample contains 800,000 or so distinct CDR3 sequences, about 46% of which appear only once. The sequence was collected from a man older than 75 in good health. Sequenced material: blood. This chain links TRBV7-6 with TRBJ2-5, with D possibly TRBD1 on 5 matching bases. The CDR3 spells CASSLMARRQETQYF. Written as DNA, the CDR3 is TGTGCCAGCAGCTTGATGGCTCGAAGACAGGAGACCCAGTACTTC.